This T cell receptor beta chain was sequenced in a study of CD8 T cells in ankylosing spondylitis. This clonotype appeared a few times. Antigen: not known. Each CDR3 protein gets one entry after TCRdb re-called the 5' RACE reads with MiXCR. The profile shows more than 400,000 distinct CDR3 sequences, roughly 5.2% of them singletons. V dropped 5 bases and J dropped 2 bases, with 10 bases sitting between them. This CDR3 has 13 residues. Germline V CDR1 and CDR2: LNHNV, YYDKDF (reference sequence). Study outcomes and limitations: In ankylosing spondylitis blood, a motif of roughly eight highly homologous TCR beta variants appeared characteristic.

This sequence was found in a male donor with ankylosing spondylitis. The sequenced sample was blood, either unsorted or a sorted T cell fraction (not recorded which). The chain has TRBV15 and TRBJ2-7, with D unclear. CDR3 region: CATSYGMAYEQYF. The CDR3 coding sequence is TGTGCCACCAGCTATGGGATGGCCTACGAGCAGTACTTC.